Relative to its sample, the clone carrying this T cell receptor (beta chain) is large. The source of the sample is a study of blood T cell repertoires in COVID-19. Overall study: Sites across the United States, Italy and Spain contributed samples from acute and convalescent COVID-19. Sample material is recorded as cDNA or gDNA derived from T cells, B-cell-depleted T cells, or PBMCs.

Authors' data handling: Amplified reference gene primers provided the basis for estimating nucleated cell counts. The repertoire was sequenced with immunoSEQ multiplex PCR; TCRdb's copy has only in-frame clones and lacks some. For V, J and clone size, that table is used; D and trimming come from the DNA. The repertoire holds around 15,000 clones, with 70% to 80% as singletons. CDR3 size: 17 residues. Trimming cost V 3 bases and J 2 bases, with 18 bases left between them. CDR1 SGHDT and CDR2 YYEEEE come from the germline V gene. This chain links TRBV5-6 with TRBJ2-1, with TRBD2 as a possible D gene (5 bases). The sequencing input was peripheral blood. This TCR was recovered from a human donor in a cohort sampled during active COVID-19. CDR3 sequence: CASSSMRAGAAYNEQFF. The DNA for the CDR3 is TGTGCCAGCAGCTCAATGAGGGCGGGCGCTGCCTACAATGAGCAGTTCTTC.